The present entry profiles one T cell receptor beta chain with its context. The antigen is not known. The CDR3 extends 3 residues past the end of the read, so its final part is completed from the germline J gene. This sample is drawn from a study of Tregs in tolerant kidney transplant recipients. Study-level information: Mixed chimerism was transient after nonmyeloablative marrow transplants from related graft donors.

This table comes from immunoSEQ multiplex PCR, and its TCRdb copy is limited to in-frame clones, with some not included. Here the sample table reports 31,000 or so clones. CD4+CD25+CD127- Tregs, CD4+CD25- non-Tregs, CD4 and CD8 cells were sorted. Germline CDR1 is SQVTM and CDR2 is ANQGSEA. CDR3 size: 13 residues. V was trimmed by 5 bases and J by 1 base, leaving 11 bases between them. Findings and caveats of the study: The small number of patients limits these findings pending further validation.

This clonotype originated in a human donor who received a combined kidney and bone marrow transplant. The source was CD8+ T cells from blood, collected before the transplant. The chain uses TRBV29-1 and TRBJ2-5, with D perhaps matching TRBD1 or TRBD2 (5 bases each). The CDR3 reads CSVPTGGQETQYF. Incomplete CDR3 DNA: TGCAGCGTTCCTACAGGAGGCCAAGAGACC.